Included here is one T cell receptor beta chain sequence, with context. Its antigen specificity is not known. There are no base qualities to consult, and no much larger clone falls within one base. The data were taken from a study of sequential checkpoint blockade in melanoma (dated 2019 in TCRdb). Notes on the research overall: Using 1:1 randomization, the trial assigned patients either to first-line nivolumab followed by ipilimumab (arm A) or to ipilimumab followed by nivolumab (arm B). Both trial sequences were followed by maintenance nivolumab.

The intended sense of this specimen's treatment or condition label: randomized to nivolumab then ipilimumab (arm A) or the reverse (arm B). No trial patient had received prior DNA-damaging chemotherapy. A FACS Aria II flow cytometer was used to sort live CD3+CD8+ cells that were negative for CD19 and CD56 from thawed PBMCs. CheckMate 064, a randomized, open-label phase II trial of sequential checkpoint blockade, was the source of the samples, all of which came from patients with melanoma. Leukapheresis was used to collect peripheral blood mononuclear cells, which were then purified with Ficoll-Paque and frozen in human serum with 10% DMSO. Immediately after sorting, the purity of sorted blood CD3+CD8+ cells was verified to be >95%, after which DNA was extracted. TCRbeta CDR3 regions were immunosequenced from genomic DNA with the immunoSEQ Assay. Prior to high-throughput sequencing, genomic DNA was amplified by bias-controlled multiplex PCR. The published analysis was carried out like this. To quantify the absolute abundance of each unique TCRbeta CDR3 region, the sequences were collapsed and filtered. Clonality, defined as 1 minus Pielou's evenness, was calculated using productive rearrangements only. A previously published method was used to identify clones with significantly greater frequencies in on-treatment samples than in baseline samples. As stored in TCRdb, this immuneACCESS dataset retains in-frame rearrangements with V and J assigned. A fraction of the clones does not appear; measured against another copy, unresolved V genes explain less than half of the discrepancy, and the remainder lacks a known reason. The V and J calls and clone size come from that table; D and trimming were worked out from the DNA. Across this sample there are under 40,000 clones, with approximately 90% seen only once. 9.5% to 15% of the sample is held by the ten biggest clonotypes.

CDR3 length: 16 amino acids, cysteine to phenylalanine. The entry retains the CDR3 DNA only, 48 bases that are in frame from base 1. V lost 2 bases and J lost 4 bases; the stretch between them is 14 bases long. CDR1 is given as MNHNY and CDR2 as SVGAGI, both from the germline V gene (reference sequence). Study-wide conclusions, independent of this receptor: The response-prediction model combining TCR metrics and mutation burden needs validation in larger, independent patient cohorts.

The origin of this receptor is a human donor with melanoma. The sample in question was CD8+ T cells sorted from blood (inferred from file names), obtained from a patient given nivolumab and ipilimumab in sequence. The chain was built from TRBV6-6 and TRBJ2-2; the D segment could be TRBD2, given 5 matching bases. The DNA sequence reads TGTGCCAGCAGTTACGAAGGCCACGGGATCACCGGGGAGCTGTTTTTT. Translated, this is CASSYEGHGITGELFF.